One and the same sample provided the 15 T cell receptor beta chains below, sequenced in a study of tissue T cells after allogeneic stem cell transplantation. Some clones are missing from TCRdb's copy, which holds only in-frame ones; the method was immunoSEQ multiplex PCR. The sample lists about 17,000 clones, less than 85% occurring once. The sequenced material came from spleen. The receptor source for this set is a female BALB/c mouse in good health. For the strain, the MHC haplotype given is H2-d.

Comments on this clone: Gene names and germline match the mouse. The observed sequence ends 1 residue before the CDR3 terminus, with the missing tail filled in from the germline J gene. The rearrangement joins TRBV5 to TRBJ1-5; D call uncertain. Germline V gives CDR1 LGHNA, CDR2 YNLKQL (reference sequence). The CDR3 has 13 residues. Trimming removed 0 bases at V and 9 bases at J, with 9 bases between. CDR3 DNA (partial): TGTGCCAGCAGCCAAGATCCCCAGAGGGCTCCGCTT. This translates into CASSQDPQRAPL. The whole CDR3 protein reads CASSQDPQRAPLF.

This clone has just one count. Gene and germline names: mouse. This CDR3 is CGARGGNQDTQYF. The part of the CDR3 DNA that was read is TGTGGTGCTAGGGGGGGTAACCAAGACACCCAGTAC. This chain links TRBV20 with TRBJ2-5; D is ambiguous. The CDR3 is cut off 1 residue early in the read; its end comes from the germline J gene. The CDR3 sequence is 13 residues long. V gave up 1 base and J gave up 0 bases, with 5 bases separating them. Per germline, CDR1 GFQATS and CDR2 STVNSAI.

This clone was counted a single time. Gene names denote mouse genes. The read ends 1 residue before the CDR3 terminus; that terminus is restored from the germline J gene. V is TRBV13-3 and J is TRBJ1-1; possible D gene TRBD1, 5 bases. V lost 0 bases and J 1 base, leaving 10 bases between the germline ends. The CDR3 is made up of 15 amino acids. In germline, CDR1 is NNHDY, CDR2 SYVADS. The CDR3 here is CASSDAWTKNTEVFF. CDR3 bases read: TGTGCCAGCAGTGATGCCTGGACAAAAAACACAGAAGTCTTC.

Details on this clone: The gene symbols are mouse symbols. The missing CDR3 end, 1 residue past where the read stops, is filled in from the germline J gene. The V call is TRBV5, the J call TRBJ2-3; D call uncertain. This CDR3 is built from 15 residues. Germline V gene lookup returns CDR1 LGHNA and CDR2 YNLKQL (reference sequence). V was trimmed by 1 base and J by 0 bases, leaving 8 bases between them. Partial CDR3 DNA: TGTGCCAGCAGCCAAGGGACGACTAGTGCAGAAACGCTGTAT. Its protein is CASSQGTTSAETLY. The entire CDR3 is CASSQGTTSAETLYF.

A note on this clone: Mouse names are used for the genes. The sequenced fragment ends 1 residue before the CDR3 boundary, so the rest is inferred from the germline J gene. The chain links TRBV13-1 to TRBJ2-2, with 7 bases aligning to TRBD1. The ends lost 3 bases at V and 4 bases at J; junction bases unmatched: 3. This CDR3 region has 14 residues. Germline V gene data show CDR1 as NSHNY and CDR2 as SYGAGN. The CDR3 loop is CASSAGQSTGQLYF. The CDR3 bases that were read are TGTGCCAGCAGTGCGGGACAGAGCACCGGGCAGCTCTAC.

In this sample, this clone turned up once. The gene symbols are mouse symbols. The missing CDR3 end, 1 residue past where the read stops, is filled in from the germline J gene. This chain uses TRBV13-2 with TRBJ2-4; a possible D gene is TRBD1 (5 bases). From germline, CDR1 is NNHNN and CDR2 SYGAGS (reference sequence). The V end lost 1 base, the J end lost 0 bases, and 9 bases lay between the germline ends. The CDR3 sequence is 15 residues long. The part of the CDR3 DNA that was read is TGTGCCAGCGGTGATAAGGGGTCTAGTCAAAACACCTTGTAC. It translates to CASGDKGSSQNTLY. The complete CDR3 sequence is CASGDKGSSQNTLYF.

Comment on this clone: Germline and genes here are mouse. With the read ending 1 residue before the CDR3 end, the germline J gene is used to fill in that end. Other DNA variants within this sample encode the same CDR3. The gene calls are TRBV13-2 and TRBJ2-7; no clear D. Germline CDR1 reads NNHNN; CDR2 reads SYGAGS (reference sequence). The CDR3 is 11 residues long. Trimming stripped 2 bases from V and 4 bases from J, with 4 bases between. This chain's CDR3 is CASGEGYEQYF. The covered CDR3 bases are TGTGCCAGCGGTGAGGGTTATGAACAGTAC.

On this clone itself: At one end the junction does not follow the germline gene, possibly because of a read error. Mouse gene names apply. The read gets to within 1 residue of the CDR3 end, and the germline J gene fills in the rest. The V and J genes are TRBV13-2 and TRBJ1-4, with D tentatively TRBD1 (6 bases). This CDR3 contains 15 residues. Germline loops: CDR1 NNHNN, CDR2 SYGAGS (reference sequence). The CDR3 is CASGEQGFSNEKLFF. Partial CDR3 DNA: TGTGCCAGCGGTGAGCAGGGGTTTTCCAACGAAAAATTATTT.

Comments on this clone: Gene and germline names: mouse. The CDR3 is CASSQDFTGQLYF. The sequenced CDR3 bases are TGTGCCAGCAGCCAAGATTTCACCGGGCAGCTCTAC. The V and J genes are TRBV2 and TRBJ2-2; the D is unclear. Sequencing ends 1 residue short of the CDR3 end; the germline J gene provides the rest. Germline V gives CDR1 LGHNA, CDR2 YSYQKL. Trimming left V 0 bases short and J 4 bases short, with 3 bases between. The CDR3 sequence is 13 residues long.

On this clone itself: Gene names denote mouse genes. The chain's CDR3 is CASSTGTEVFF. The sequenced part of the CDR3 DNA is TGTGCCAGCAGTACCGGCACAGAAGTCTTC. The V and J genes are TRBV19 and TRBJ1-1; D call uncertain. Coverage ceases 1 residue before the CDR3 finishes, and the germline J gene fills in the end. The germline CDR1 and CDR2 sequences are FNHDT and SITEND (reference sequence). This CDR3 region has 11 residues. V was shortened by 3 bases and J by 4 bases, with 4 bases between the two germline ends. The full variable domain, rest sourced from reference TRBV19 and TRBJ1-1, is GGIITQTPKFLIGQEGQKLTLKCQQNFNHDTMYWYRQDSGKGLRLIYYSITENDLQKGDLSEGYDASREKKSSFSLTVTSAQKNEMAVFLCASSTGTEVFFGKGTRLTVV.

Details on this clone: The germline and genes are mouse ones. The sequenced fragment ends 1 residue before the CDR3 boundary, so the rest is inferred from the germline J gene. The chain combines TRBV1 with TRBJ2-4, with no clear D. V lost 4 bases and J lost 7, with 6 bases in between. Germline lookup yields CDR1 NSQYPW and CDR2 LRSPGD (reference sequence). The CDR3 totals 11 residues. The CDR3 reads CTCSDGDTLYF. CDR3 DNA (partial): TGCACCTGCAGTGACGGGGACACCTTGTAC.

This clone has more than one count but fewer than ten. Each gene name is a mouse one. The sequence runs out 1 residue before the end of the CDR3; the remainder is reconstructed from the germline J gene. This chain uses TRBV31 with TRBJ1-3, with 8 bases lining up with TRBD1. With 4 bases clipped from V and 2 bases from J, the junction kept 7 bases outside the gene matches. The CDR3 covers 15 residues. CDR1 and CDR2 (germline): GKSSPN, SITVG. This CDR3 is CAWTQGALAGNTLYF. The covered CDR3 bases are TGTGCCTGGACTCAGGGGGCGCTTGCTGGAAATACGCTCTAT.

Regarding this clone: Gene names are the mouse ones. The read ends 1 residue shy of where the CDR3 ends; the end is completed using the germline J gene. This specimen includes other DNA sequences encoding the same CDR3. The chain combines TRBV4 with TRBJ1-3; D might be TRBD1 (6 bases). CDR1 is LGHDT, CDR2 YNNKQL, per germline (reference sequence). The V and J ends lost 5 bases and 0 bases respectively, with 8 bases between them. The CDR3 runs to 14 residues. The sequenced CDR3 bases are TGTGCCAGCAGCCGGGACAATTCTGGAAATACGCTCTAT. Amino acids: CASSRDNSGNTLY. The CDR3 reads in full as CASSRDNSGNTLYF. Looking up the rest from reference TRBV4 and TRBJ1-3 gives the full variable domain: ETAVFQTPNYHVTQVGNEVSFNCKQTLGHDTMYWYKQDSKKLLKIMFSYNNKQLIVNETVPRRFSPQSSDKAHLNLRIKSVEPEDSAVYLCASSRDNSGNTLYFGEGSRLIVV.

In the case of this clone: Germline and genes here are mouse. The sequenced part of the CDR3 DNA is TGTGCCAGCAGTGGGACAAACACAGAAGTCTTC. It is translated as CASSGTNTEVF. The full CDR3 is CASSGTNTEVFF. The chain couples TRBV14 to TRBJ1-1, with D unresolved. The missing CDR3 end, 1 residue past where the read stops, is filled in from the germline J gene. CDR1 and CDR2 (germline): SGHDT, FRDEAV. V gave up 4 bases and J gave up 0 bases, with 4 bases separating them. The CDR3 covers 12 residues.

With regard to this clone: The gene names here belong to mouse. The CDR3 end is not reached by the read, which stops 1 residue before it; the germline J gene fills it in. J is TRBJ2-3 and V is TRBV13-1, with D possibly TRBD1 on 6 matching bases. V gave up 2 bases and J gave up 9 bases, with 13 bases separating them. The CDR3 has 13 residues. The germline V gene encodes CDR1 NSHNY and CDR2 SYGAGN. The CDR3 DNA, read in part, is TGTGCCAGCAGTGAGCCTTCTCAGGGGACGCTGTAT. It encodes CASSEPSQGTLY. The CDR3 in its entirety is CASSEPSQGTLYF.